One sample yielded the 21 T cell receptor beta chains listed below, sequenced in a study of molecular identifiers for immune sequencing clone quantification. TCRdb fed the PCR reads into MiXCR, producing one record per CDR3 protein. In the table there are approximately 100,000 distinct CDR3 sequences, roughly 34% of which are singletons. The sample taken for sequencing was naive CD8+ T cells from blood, with Jurkat cell RNA spiked in. Subset given: FACS-sorted CD8+CD4-CCR7+CD45RA+ naive T cells. The receptor source for this set is a human donor in good health. Some libraries in this study had Jurkat cell RNA spiked in.

This clonotype has only one observation. With a much larger clone just one base away, this may be a read error. Likely a read error: the CDR3 ends without its conserved phenylalanine or tryptophan. The chain couples TRBV5-1 to TRBJ2-3, with TRBD2 identical over 7 bases. V was pared by 2 bases and J by 7 bases, with 7 bases of the junction left unmatched. The CDR3 is 14 amino acids. From germline, CDR1 is SGHRS and CDR2 YFSETQ. The CDR3 DNA sequence: TGCGCCAGCAGCTTCGAACCGGGAGGTTATACGCAGTATTAT. Its protein product is CASSFEPGGYTQYY.

The gene calls are TRBV2 and TRBJ2-3; D unresolved. The CDR3 is made up of 15 amino acids. From germline, CDR1 is SNHLY and CDR2 FYNNEI. Trimming shortened V by 1 base and J by 9 bases, and 17 bases separated the two germline ends. CDR3 sequence (DNA): TGTGCCAGCAGTGAAGGGGGTTCAGAATTCGAGACGCAGTATTTT. This codes for CASSEGGSEFETQYF.

The chain joins TRBV4-1 to TRBJ2-1, with 9 bases matching TRBD2. V lost 3 bases to trimming and J lost 0 bases; unmatched junction nucleotides: 15. CDR3 size: 20 residues. Germline V CDR1 and CDR2: MGHRA, YSYEKL. The CDR3 reads CASSHPETSGGPSSYNEQFF. CDR3 DNA sequence: TGCGCCAGCAGCCACCCGGAGACTAGCGGTGGCCCAAGCTCCTACAATGAGCAGTTCTTC.

This chain connects TRBV4-1 to TRBJ2-7; D is perhaps TRBD2 (6 bases). The CDR3 length is 15 residues. Trimming took 4 bases from V and 2 from J, leaving 15 bases between them. Per germline, CDR1 MGHRA and CDR2 YSYEKL. The CDR3 DNA reads TGCGCCAGCAGCCCCAGTGTAGCGGCTACCTACGAGCAGTACTTC. Residues: CASSPSVAATYEQYF.

This clonotype was seen a handful of times. V is TRBV20-1 and J is TRBJ2-3; D ambiguous. The CDR3 sequence is 13 residues long. Between the trimmed V and J ends, which lost 3 bases and 5 bases, there was a span of 12 bases. Germline assignment: CDR1 DFQATT and CDR2 SNEGSKA (reference sequence). The CDR3 loop is CSARTPFEDTQYF. CDR3 bases: TGCAGTGCTAGGACCCCTTTTGAAGATACGCAGTATTTT.

The V and J genes are TRBV12-3 or TRBV12-4 and TRBJ1-1; D is perhaps TRBD1 (6 bases). The V end was cut by 5 bases, the J end by 1 base, with 14 bases between. This CDR3 is built from 15 residues. In DNA, the CDR3 is TGTGCCAGCAGTCGACGGACAGCAAGGAACACTGAAGCTTTCTTT. Protein sequence: CASSRRTARNTEAFF.

This rearrangement joins TRBV4-1 to TRBJ2-7; TRBD2 matches at 11 bases. This CDR3 has 15 residues. V trimming: 1 base; J trimming: 3 bases; junction bases outside the gene matches: 2. Germline CDR1 reads MGHRA; CDR2 reads YSYEKL. CDR3 sequence (DNA): TGCGCCAGCAGCCAAGTTACTAGCGGGAGCTACGAGCAGTACTTC. Translated: CASSQVTSGSYEQYF.

This clonotype was seen a few times. The chain links TRBV19 to TRBJ1-2; D might be TRBD1 (6 bases). Germline CDR1 LNHDA, CDR2 SQIVND (reference sequence). Deletions cut 4 bases from V and 8 bases from J, with 20 bases between. CDR3 length equals 15 residues. The CDR3 here is CASSTGTRGIGGYTF. In DNA form, the CDR3 reads TGTGCCAGTAGTACCGGGACAAGAGGCATCGGCGGCTACACCTTC.

The chain carries TRBV5-4 and TRBJ2-3, with D uncertain. This CDR3 region has 13 residues. The ends were cut back, 4 bases at V and 2 bases at J, with 8 bases in the middle. The germline gives CDR1 SGHNT, CDR2 YYREEE (reference sequence). CDR3 sequence: CASSVPPTDTQYF. The CDR3 DNA reads TGTGCCAGCAGCGTCCCCCCCACAGATACGCAGTATTTT.

The sample holds many counts of this clonotype. The chain recombines TRBV28 with TRBJ2-5, with D perhaps assigned TRBD1 or TRBD2 (5 bases each). The germline V and J ends were trimmed by 2 bases and 4 bases, with 14 bases remaining between them. The germline V gene encodes CDR1 MDHEN and CDR2 SYDVKM. CDR3 length: 15 residues. CDR3 in DNA: TGTGCCAGCAGTTTAGCGGTGAGGGGTACAGAGACCCAGTACTTC. The encoded protein is CASSLAVRGTETQYF.

This clonotype was observed many times. The chain is built from TRBV10-3 and TRBJ1-5, with D possibly TRBD1 on 6 matching bases. Germline-derived CDR1 and CDR2 are ENHRY and SYGVKD. The CDR3 covers 14 residues. V dropped 4 bases and J dropped 5 bases, with 12 bases sitting between them. The CDR3 reads CAISVQGSHQPQHF. CDR3 DNA sequence: TGTGCCATCAGTGTTCAGGGGTCCCATCAGCCCCAGCATTTT.

About this clonotype itself: A read error may be the cause here, since a much bigger clone is one base away. The chain is built from TRBV4-1 and TRBJ2-2; D possibly corresponds to TRBD1 (7 bases). The CDR3 contains 16 residues. Germline lookup yields CDR1 MGHRA and CDR2 YSYEKL. This CDR3 is CASSHLLTGARGELLF. The DNA for the CDR3 is TGCGCCAGCAGCCACCTATTAACAGGGGCACGCGGGGAGCTGTTATTT.

This chain links TRBV28 with TRBJ2-3, with D tentatively TRBD2 (5 bases). Trimming took off 5 bases at V and 3 bases at J, with 9 bases between the two ends. From germline, CDR1 is MDHEN and CDR2 SYDVKM. The CDR3 is made up of 13 amino acids. CDR3 DNA sequence: TGTGCCAGCAGTCCGACTAATACAGATACGCAGTATTTT. Residues: CASSPTNTDTQYF.

This clonotype was found a few times. J is TRBJ2-7 and V is TRBV6-2 or TRBV6-3; unclear D gene. CDR1 and CDR2 from the germline V gene are MNHEY and SVGEGT. The CDR3 length is 13 residues. V was pared by 2 bases and J by 0 bases, with 5 bases between. The CDR3 DNA reads TGTGCCAGCAGTTACGGCCACTCCTACGAGCAGTACTTC. Protein sequence: CASSYGHSYEQYF.

The CDR3 nucleotides are TGCAGCGTTGATCCACTAGCGGGAGGGCCAGATACGCAGTATTTT. Protein sequence: CSVDPLAGGPDTQYF. This chain uses TRBV29-1 with TRBJ2-3; 13 nucleotides align to TRBD2. The CDR3 has 15 residues. V lost 3 bases and J lost 4; bases outside the gene matches: 4. Germline V gives CDR1 SQVTM, CDR2 ANQGSEA.

This sequence joins TRBV13 and TRBJ2-2, with a possible D match to TRBD1 (5 bases). Trimming took 3 bases from V and 1 from J, leaving 9 bases between them. CDR1 and CDR2 (germline): PRHDT, FYEKMQ (reference sequence). The CDR3 has 15 amino acids. The CDR3 DNA reads as TGTGCCAGCAGCTTCCCAGGGAAGAACACCGGGGAGCTGTTTTTT. It yields the protein CASSFPGKNTGELFF.

About this clonotype: An end of the junction differs from the germline gene, which may be a read error. J is TRBJ2-6 and V is TRBV27; D tentatively reads TRBD1 or TRBD2 (5 bases each). Germline V gene data show CDR1 as MNHEY and CDR2 as SMNVEV (reference sequence). The CDR3 is made up of 16 amino acids. The CDR3: CASSLEGYSGANVQTF. The CDR3 coding sequence is TGTGCCAGCAGTTTAGAGGGGTACTCTGGGGCCAACGTCCAGACTTTC. Looking up the rest from reference TRBV27 and TRBJ2-6 gives the full variable domain: EAQVTQNPRYLITVTGKKLTVTCSQNMNHEYMSWYRQDPGLGLRQIYYSMNVEVTDKGDVPEGYKVSRKEKRNFPLILESPSPNQTSLYFCASSLEGYSGANVQTFGAGSRLTVL.

There are a few counts of this clonotype. The chain combines TRBV28 with TRBJ2-3; D is perhaps TRBD2 (6 bases). Germline CDR1 MDHEN, CDR2 SYDVKM. This CDR3 spans 20 amino acids. V was cut by 4 bases and J by 0 bases, with 26 bases left in between. CDR3 in amino acids: CASSSNLGAVAETSTDTQYF. The CDR3 nucleotides are TGTGCCAGCAGTTCAAACCTCGGGGCGGTAGCGGAGACTAGCACAGATACGCAGTATTTT.

A remark on this clonotype: A read error may be the cause here, since a much bigger clone is one base away. The J gene is TRBJ2-3, the V gene TRBV7-2; 7 bases agree with TRBD2. With 5 bases clipped from V and 4 bases from J, the junction kept 12 bases outside the gene matches. The CDR3 loop spans 16 amino acids. Germline V gene data show CDR1 as SGHTA and CDR2 as FQGNSA. The CDR3 DNA is TGTGCCAGCAGCGGGCGGGAGATAACTAGCGCAGATACGCAGTATTTT. This codes for CASSGREITSADTQYF.

This clonotype was seen a handful of times. The chain uses TRBV11-3 and TRBJ2-3, with D maybe TRBD2 (6 bases). Germline values: CDR1 SGHNT, CDR2 YENEEA. Deletions cut 2 bases from V and 3 bases from J, with 12 bases between. CDR3 length equals 15 residues. In DNA, the CDR3 is TGTGCCAGCAGCTTACAGGCTAGCGAGACAGATACGCAGTATTTT. Translated, it gives CASSLQASETDTQYF.

Points on this clonotype: Given a much more abundant clone one base away, this may be a read error. Here the CDR3 reads CGSSLQTNTGELFF. The CDR3 DNA reads TGTGGCAGCAGTTTACAGACGAACACCGGGGAGCTGTTTTTT. The chain has TRBV27 and TRBJ2-2; D ambiguous. This CDR3 spans 14 amino acids. In germline, CDR1 is MNHEY, CDR2 SMNVEV (reference sequence).